One sample yielded the 31 T cell receptor beta chains listed below, sequenced in a study of vaccination and CD4 T cells after COVID-19. An Oncomine TCR Beta short-read assay was used to sequence the DNA from cultured CD4+ T cells. TCRdb re-derived calls from the PCR reads in MiXCR, one entry per CDR3 protein. The sample lists approximately 4,000 distinct CDR3 sequences, approximately 21% seen once, with approximately 22% in the top ten. Treatment of the sample: approximately 9-day PBMC culture with coronavirus spike peptide pools or control peptides (ViraFEST assay). No antigen has been identified for these receptors. The sample was CD4+ T cells from blood, cultured in vitro. The receptors derive from a human donor who had recovered from COVID-19.

The V call is TRBV4-1, the J call TRBJ2-3; D gene uncertain. Trimming shortened V by 2 bases and J by 0 bases, and 12 bases separated the two germline ends. Per the germline V gene, CDR1 is MGHRA and CDR2 is YSYEKL. CDR3 length: 16 residues. The CDR3 here is CASSQFQPTSTDTQYF. CDR3 coding DNA: TGCGCCAGCAGCCAATTCCAGCCAACTAGCACAGATACGCAGTATTTT.

This clonotype was seen a handful of times. The V and J genes are TRBV7-9 and TRBJ1-1; D unresolved. The CDR3 has 13 amino acids. Looked up from germline, CDR1 is SEHNR and CDR2 is FQNEAQ (reference sequence). Trimming removed 1 base from V and 1 base from J, with 4 bases in between. Here the CDR3 reads CASSLEGNTEAFF. The CDR3 region has the DNA TGTGCCAGCAGCTTAGAAGGGAACACTGAAGCTTTCTTT.

V is TRBV30 and J is TRBJ2-7; D call uncertain. The CDR3 length is 12 residues. Trimming left V 5 bases short and J 9 bases short, with 17 bases between. The germline V gene encodes CDR1 GTSNPN and CDR2 SVGIG (reference sequence). This CDR3 is CAWAPDLSGQYF. DNA of the CDR3: TGTGCCTGGGCCCCGGACCTGTCGGGGCAGTACTTC.

This clonotype counts as medium-sized. This chain uses TRBV5-1 with TRBJ1-2; 7 bases line up with TRBD1. Germline V lookup: CDR1 SGHRS, CDR2 YFSETQ. The CDR3 sequence is 15 residues long. V gave up 0 bases and J gave up 7 bases; unmatched junction bases: 9. CDR3 in DNA: TGCGCCAGCAGCTTGGGCGACAGGGCGGGGGCTGGCTACACCTTC. It is translated as CASSLGDRAGAGYTF. The variable domain in full, completed from reference TRBV5-1 and TRBJ1-2, reads KAGVTQTPRYLIKTRGQQVTLSCSPISGHRSVSWYQQTPGQGLQFLFEYFSETQRNKGNFPGRFSGRQFSNSRSEMNVSTLELGDSALYLCASSLGDRAGAGYTFGSGTRLTVV.

The chain uses TRBV5-1 and TRBJ1-6; tentative D call: TRBD1 (6 bases). Per germline, CDR1 SGHRS and CDR2 YFSETQ. Trimming cost V 0 bases and J 7 bases, with 11 bases left between them. This CDR3 spans 15 amino acids. Here the CDR3 reads CASSLDAGANSPLHF. Here the CDR3 DNA reads TGCGCCAGCAGCTTGGATGCGGGGGCGAATTCACCCCTCCACTTT.

This clonotype was counted only a few times. The genes are TRBV30 and TRBJ1-2, with D uncertain. Germline V gene lookup returns CDR1 GTSNPN and CDR2 SVGIG (reference sequence). With 0 bases removed from V and 1 base from J, the gap between germline ends came to 15 bases. The CDR3 is 16 residues long. The CDR3 sequence: CAWSVSPFDYNYGYTF. In DNA, the CDR3 is TGTGCCTGGAGTGTAAGCCCGTTCGATTATAACTATGGCTACACCTTC.

This clonotype was detected a few times. The chain uses TRBV6-1 and TRBJ2-2; D is possibly TRBD1 (5 bases). The V gene's germline CDR1 is MNHNS and CDR2 SASEGT. CDR3 length: 14 amino acids. V was clipped by 8 bases and J by 1 base, with 11 bases between them. CDR3 DNA sequence: TGTGCCAGCCTGGACACACTGAACACCGGGGAGCTGTTTTTT. As protein: CASLDTLNTGELFF.

This clonotype has a handful of counts. The chain is built from TRBV20-1 and TRBJ1-4; the D is unclear. With 1 base removed from V and 8 bases from J, the gap between germline ends came to 11 bases. Per the germline V gene, CDR1 is DFQATT and CDR2 is SNEGSKA (reference sequence). This CDR3 is built from 13 residues. CDR3: CSARGTSDEKLFF. The CDR3 DNA sequence: TGCAGTGCTAGAGGGACGTCAGACGAAAAACTGTTTTTT.

This clonotype has a handful of counts. The chain recombines TRBV20-1 with TRBJ1-2; a possible D gene is TRBD1 (5 bases). Looked up from germline, CDR1 is DFQATT and CDR2 is SNEGSKA (reference sequence). The CDR3 length is 13 residues. Trimming shortened V by 5 bases and J by 7 bases, and 17 bases separated the two germline ends. The CDR3 reads CSARDGGVVGYTF. The CDR3 DNA is TGCAGTGCTCGCGATGGAGGGGTTGTTGGCTACACCTTC.

This clonotype has only a few counts. The rearrangement links TRBV12-5 to TRBJ1-6, with D unclear. Trimming pared 4 bases from V and 6 bases from J, leaving 7 bases between. CDR3 length: 13 amino acids. Germline CDR1 is LGHNT and CDR2 is FRNRAP. The CDR3 region is CASGSLVNSPLHF. The CDR3 DNA reads TGTGCTAGTGGTTCGCTCGTTAATTCACCCCTCCACTTT.

By share, this clonotype counts as medium-sized. The rearrangement uses TRBV11-2 and TRBJ1-1, with D tentatively TRBD1 (5 bases). Germline V gene sequence: CDR1 SGHAT, CDR2 FQNNGV. The CDR3 sequence is 15 residues long. Deletions cut 7 bases from V and 5 bases from J, with 20 bases between. The CDR3 DNA reads as TGTGCCAGCACCCGAAACCGGGGCGCAGGGACTGAAGCTTTCTTT. Encoded protein: CASTRNRGAGTEAFF.

As regards this clonotype: This clone may be a read error of a much larger clone one base away. This chain connects TRBV6-1 to TRBJ2-2, with 7 bases fitting TRBD2. After removal of 5 bases from V and 1 base from J, the junction contained 7 bases not matched to a gene. The CDR3 runs 16 residues. From germline, CDR1 is MNHNS and CDR2 SASEGT. The CDR3 is CASSPFSGGNTGELFF. The CDR3 DNA sequence: TGTGCCAGCAGTCCCTTTTCGGGGGGGAACACCGGGGAGCTGTTTTTT.

The chain combines TRBV6-1 with TRBJ2-7, with D uncertain. Germline CDR1 reads MNHNS; CDR2 reads SASEGT. The CDR3 is made up of 14 amino acids. V dropped 7 bases and J dropped 2 bases, with 15 bases sitting between them. CDR3 amino acids: CASKESGTPYEQYF. CDR3 DNA: TGTGCCAGCAAAGAATCGGGCACCCCCTACGAGCAGTACTTC.

This clonotype occurred a few times. The chain uses TRBV6-5 and TRBJ2-1; D is perhaps TRBD2 (7 bases). Germline V lookup: CDR1 MNHEY, CDR2 SVGAGI. This CDR3 spans 16 amino acids. Trimming removed 0 bases from V and 4 bases from J, with 13 bases in between. The CDR3 nucleotides are TGTGCCAGCAGTTACTCGGGTGGGGGGGCGTACAATGAGCAGTTCTTC. This encodes CASSYSGGGAYNEQFF.

This chain connects TRBV5-1 to TRBJ1-3; TRBD1 is a possible D gene (5 bases). Germline loops: CDR1 SGHRS, CDR2 YFSETQ. The CDR3 extends over 15 amino acids. The V and J ends lost 0 bases and 1 base respectively, with 8 bases between them. The CDR3 DNA reads TGCGCCAGCAGCTTGGGGGGCGGATCTGGAAACACCATATATTTT. Its protein product is CASSLGGGSGNTIYF.

This clonotype was seen a single time. V and J are TRBV10-3 and TRBJ1-4; 8 bases are a match to TRBD1. The germline gives CDR1 ENHRY, CDR2 SYGVKD. The CDR3 has 13 amino acids. J lost 4 bases, V lost 10 bases, and 5 bases had no gene match. CDR3 protein: CATKGQDNEKLFF. The CDR3 DNA sequence: TGTGCCACCAAGGGACAGGATAATGAAAAACTGTTTTTT.

This clonotype is judged medium-sized (0.01 to 0.1%). The genes are TRBV27 and TRBJ1-1; 7 bases are a match to TRBD1. Germline V gene lookup returns CDR1 MNHEY and CDR2 SMNVEV (reference sequence). The CDR3 has 17 residues. V dropped 0 bases and J dropped 10; count of bases not matched to a gene: 17. CDR3 DNA: TGTGCCAGCAGTTTATCGCGGGCCCCGACAGGGAGATACGTAGCTTTCTTT. This codes for CASSLSRAPTGRYVAFF.

This clonotype was observed a handful of times. The V gene is TRBV20-1, the J gene TRBJ1-6; possible D gene TRBD1, 6 bases. The CDR3 loop spans 15 amino acids. The germline gives CDR1 DFQATT, CDR2 SNEGSKA (reference sequence). The ends were cut back, 3 bases at V and 4 bases at J, with 13 bases in the middle. The CDR3 DNA sequence: TGCAGTGCTAGGGTCAGGGGAGGATATAATTCACCCCTCCACTTT. Residues: CSARVRGGYNSPLHF.

This clonotype was counted a few times. The chain couples TRBV11-1 to TRBJ2-7; 9 nucleotides align to TRBD2. Per the germline V gene, CDR1 is SGHAT and CDR2 is FQDESV (reference sequence). Trimming cost V 0 bases and J 3 bases; bases outside gene matches: 3. This CDR3 is built from 15 residues. CDR3 DNA: TGTGCCAGCAGCTTAGCGTCTAGCGGGGTCTACGAGCAGTACTTC. Translation gives CASSLASSGVYEQYF.

In the case of this clonotype: The junction shows a germline mismatch at one end, possibly a read error. The chain combines TRBV20-1 with TRBJ1-6; the D gene is possibly TRBD1 (5 bases). The CDR3 covers 13 residues. CDR1 DFQATT and CDR2 SNEGSKA come from the germline V gene (reference sequence). CDR3: CSARGADNSPLHF. The CDR3 nucleotides read TGCAGTGCCAGAGGGGCTGATAATTCACCCCTCCACTTT.

The sample holds a few counts of this clonotype. The chain couples TRBV6-5 to TRBJ1-2; D remains ambiguous. Trimming removed 3 bases at V and 2 bases at J, with 7 bases between. The CDR3 has 13 residues. Germline assignment: CDR1 MNHEY and CDR2 SVGAGI. The DNA for the CDR3 is TGTGCCAGCAGTTATTGGGGAAACTATGGCTACACCTTC. Translating gives CASSYWGNYGYTF.

The sample holds a few counts of this clonotype. The chain employs TRBV9 and TRBJ1-1; D possibly corresponds to TRBD1 (6 bases). There are 15 residues in the CDR3. CDR1 and CDR2 (germline): SGDLS, YYNGEE. Deletions cut 0 bases from V and 2 bases from J, with 11 bases between. CDR3 sequence reads: CASSVVDSGNTEAFF. The CDR3 region has the DNA TGTGCCAGCAGCGTAGTGGACAGCGGTAACACTGAAGCTTTCTTT. The full variable domain, in which reference TRBV9 and TRBJ1-1 provide the parts outside the CDR3, is DSGVTQTPKHLITATGQRVTLRCSPRSGDLSVYWYQQSLDQGLQFLIQYYNGEERAKGNILERFSAQQFPDLHSELNLSSLELGDSALYFCASSVVDSGNTEAFFGQGTRLTVV.

V and J are TRBV6-1 and TRBJ2-4; 7 nucleotides line up with TRBD1. The ends lost 5 bases at V and 5 bases at J; junction bases unmatched: 3. The length of the CDR3 is 13 residues. The germline CDR1 and CDR2 sequences are MNHNS and SASEGT. The DNA of the CDR3 is TGTGCCAGCAGTCGAGGGGGCCAAAACATTCAGTACTTC. It codes for CASSRGGQNIQYF.

This clonotype was seen a handful of times. This chain connects TRBV19 to TRBJ2-5; 7 bases agree with TRBD1. This CDR3 has 14 residues. Losses at the gene ends were 5 bases for V and 5 bases for J; bases not matched to a gene: 8. Germline V gives CDR1 LNHDA, CDR2 SQIVND (reference sequence). The CDR3 DNA is TGTGCCAGTAGTCCTACAGGGGTGCTGGAGACCCAGTACTTC. Encoded protein: CASSPTGVLETQYF.

Relative to its sample, this clonotype is medium-sized. The rearrangement joins TRBV20-1 to TRBJ1-6; 10 nucleotides line up with TRBD1. There are 15 residues in the CDR3. Germline V gene data show CDR1 as DFQATT and CDR2 as SNEGSKA (reference sequence). V trimming: 1 base; J trimming: 8 bases; junction bases outside the gene matches: 5. CDR3 residues: CSARAPGQGYSPLHF. In DNA, the CDR3 is TGCAGTGCTAGAGCCCCGGGACAGGGGTATTCACCCCTCCACTTT.

This clonotype is medium-sized by share. Written as DNA, the CDR3 is TGTGCCAGCAGCTTGTTATCGGGGTATGGCTACACCTTC. It codes for CASSLLSGYGYTF. J is TRBJ1-2 and V is TRBV7-9; no reliable D call. The germline V gene has CDR1 SEHNR and CDR2 FQNEAQ (reference sequence). The length of the CDR3 is 13 residues. Trimming left V 3 bases short and J 5 bases short, with 10 bases between.

This chain joins TRBV19 and TRBJ1-1; D is possibly TRBD1 (5 bases). V was cut by 4 bases and J by 5 bases, with 8 bases left in between. Looked up from germline, CDR1 is LNHDA and CDR2 is SQIVND (reference sequence). The CDR3 sequence is 12 residues long. The CDR3 sequence is CASSKRQTEAFF. Written as DNA, the CDR3 is TGTGCCAGTAGTAAGCGACAGACTGAAGCTTTCTTT.

V and J are TRBV4-1 and TRBJ1-4; D is undetermined. Trimming cost V 3 bases and J 8 bases, with 10 bases left between them. This CDR3 region has 13 residues. From germline, CDR1 is MGHRA and CDR2 YSYEKL. The CDR3 protein is CASSQKRREKLFF. CDR3 DNA sequence: TGCGCCAGCAGCCAGAAACGACGGGAAAAACTGTTTTTT.

Remarks on this clonotype: One end of the junction does not line up with germline, which may come from a read error. This chain joins TRBV30 and TRBJ1-6; the D is unclear. CDR1 is GTSNPN, CDR2 SVGIG, per germline (reference sequence). This CDR3 is 13 amino acids long. The CDR3 protein is CVWRPATNSPLHF. As DNA, the CDR3 is TGTGTCTGGCGCCCAGCCACAAATTCACCCCTCCACTTT. The variable domain in full, completed from reference TRBV30 and TRBJ1-6, reads SQTIHQWPATLVQPVGSPLSLECTVEGTSNPNLYWYRQAAGRGLQLLFYSVGIGQISSEVPQNLSASRPQDRQFILSSKKLLLSDSGFYLCVWRPATNSPLHFGNGTRLTVT.

This clonotype was counted only a few times. This rearrangement joins TRBV7-2 to TRBJ2-7; the match to TRBD1 covers 8 bases. Germline V gene lookup returns CDR1 SGHTA and CDR2 FQGNSA. Trimming at V came to 6 bases and at J to 5 bases, leaving 24 bases not matched to a gene. The length of the CDR3 is 19 residues. The CDR3 nucleotides are TGTGCCAGCAGGATAGAGTCAGGGACAGGCAGGGGAGTTTCCAACGAGCAGTACTTC. It translates to CASRIESGTGRGVSNEQYF.

This clonotype was found a few times. The V call is TRBV18, the J call TRBJ2-5; 12 bases match TRBD1. Looked up from germline, CDR1 is KGHSH and CDR2 is LQKENI. The junction had 7 bases not matched to a gene; V was cut back by 6 bases and J by 5 bases. The CDR3 has 15 amino acids. The CDR3 protein is CASSLGTGGMETQYF. As DNA, the CDR3 is TGTGCCAGCTCCTTAGGGACAGGGGGCATGGAGACCCAGTACTTC.